Detailed here is one T cell receptor beta chain. CDR1 is SEHNR and CDR2 is FQNEAQ in the germline V gene (reference sequence). The V gene lost 7 bases and the J gene lost 3 bases, with 19 bases spanning the gap. This CDR3 contains 15 residues. The data were taken from a study of OX40 agonist ivuxolimab in advanced cancers. About the research overall: The patients received agonistic anti-OX40 (CD134) antibody ivuxolimab.

The table came from immunoSEQ multiplex PCR; TCRdb's copy has only in-frame clones and leaves some out. The sample includes around 40,000 clones, around 90% seen only once; the top ten take approximately 13%. The receptor was derived from an adult with an advanced solid tumor such as melanoma, head and neck, liver or kidney cancer. The chain recombines TRBV7-9 with TRBJ2-7, with D possibly matching TRBD2 (5 bases). The material sequenced was CD4+ or CD8+ T cells sorted from blood, taken in a trial of the OX40 agonist ivuxolimab. This CDR3 is CASTTDGGRNYEQYF. The CDR3 DNA reads TGTGCCAGCACCACGGACGGTGGGAGAAACTACGAGCAGTACTTC.